The rows below give T cell receptor beta chains drawn from one sample of a study of blood T cell repertoires in COVID-19. Clones were sequenced by immunoSEQ multiplex PCR, and TCRdb holds only the in-frame ones, with some missing. The table has approximately 190,000 clones, almost 85% seen once. Input material: peripheral blood. Every receptor here comes from a woman aged 70-85 years with active or convalescent COVID-19. The conserved cysteine and the conserved F or W are not part of the CDR3 here. Some rows have no size entry. The others give once, few or many, or a class for an expanded clone.

v_call clone_size cdr3_aa
TRBV21-1 . ASSKEGAGQFSNQPQH
TRBV12-3/TRBV12-4 . ASSDRAQETQY
TRBV14 . ASSKIAGGPTSSYNEQF
TRBV2 . ASSNREQY
TRBV19 . ASSITGTDRGYT
TRBV4-1 . ASSGAVKRGGASGTDTQY
TRBV9 few ASSPRARVNQPQH
TRBV30 . AWSTSSGRRQTQY
TRBV15 once ATSADRGVEQF
TRBV28 . ATARPGASGSLANTGELF
TRBV7-8 . ASSLIRASGSSETQY
TRBV9 . ASSVGSGSNQPQH
TRBV29-1 . SVDWAPSGGTTDTQY
TRBV19 . ASSIRRGQAF
TRBV18 . ASSPVQGGNEQY
TRBV11-1 . ASSFSGGYQETQY
TRBV5-5 . ASSLPGTANIQY
TRBV5-1 . ASSFQPGQGQETQY
TRBV11-3 . ASSLEVGAGPSYNEQF
TRBV11-2 few ASSASPGTDTQY
TRBV14 few ASSQDPKLGLAGSYEQY
TRBV7-9 . ASSRSIVQGDTGELF
TRBV19 . ASSIAQGINQPQH
TRBV6-1 . ASSEAPTYEQY
TRBV5-6 . ASSLWGAGANVLT
TRBV28 . ASGTGPSYEQY
TRBV20-1 . SARAQETQY
TRBV18 . ASSPYGTSGRTQY
TRBV15 . ATRPGQEPSYGYT
TRBV30 . AWSVGISGGHTDTQY
TRBV5-1 once ASSLGTPRTGEKLF
TRBV4-1 few ASSQDRGSPVGEQY
TRBV19 . ASSSPRTGGNTEAF
TRBV18 . ASSPGTGVLYGYT
TRBV28 . ASSSGYSTNEKLF
TRBV19 . ASSTRGFGQLAGGVGYNEQF
TRBV3-1/TRBV3-2 . ASSQQREGRGGQETQY
TRBV15 few ATSRGGGRAREQY
TRBV9 once ASSGGLRGTDTQY
TRBV7-9 . ASSNRVSNEQY
TRBV6-5 . ASSYSRSSYNEQF
TRBV24-1 . ATSDWGSGNQQY
TRBV7-2 . ASSGGGGSTDTQY
TRBV28 . ASSIGQSWANTEAF
TRBV2 once ASNPGPDRIRYEQY
TRBV27 . ASSFSGTGVGNTIY
TRBV15 . ATSRIQGADTQY
TRBV3-1/TRBV3-2 . ASSLRRGNTEAF
TRBV7-2 . ASSLFLASGRRPRETQY
TRBV7-2 once ASSLARTPLGQPQH
TRBV30 once AWSAPSRTLYEQY
TRBV18 . ASSPPGGEETGELF
TRBV27 . ASSLRTTGGTEAF
TRBV5-1 . ASSLGGLAGVSDNEQF
TRBV6-5 . ASAGGPDEQF
TRBV28 . ASSLVSPNEQF
TRBV28 . ASGGLGTGYYGYT
TRBV28 . ASSWRWRQGVWVGGETQY